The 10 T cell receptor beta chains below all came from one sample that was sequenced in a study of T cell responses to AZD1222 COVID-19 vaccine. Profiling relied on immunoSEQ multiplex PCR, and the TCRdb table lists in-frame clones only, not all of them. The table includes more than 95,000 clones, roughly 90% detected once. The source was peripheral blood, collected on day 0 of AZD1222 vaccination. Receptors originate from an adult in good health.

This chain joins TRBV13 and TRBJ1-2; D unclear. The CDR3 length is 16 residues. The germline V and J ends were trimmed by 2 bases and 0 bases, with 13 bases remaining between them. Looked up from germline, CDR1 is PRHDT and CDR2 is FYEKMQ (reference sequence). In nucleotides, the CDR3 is TGTGCCAGCAGCTTAAATCCAGCCCGAGCTAACTATGGCTACACCTTC. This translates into CASSLNPARANYGYTF.

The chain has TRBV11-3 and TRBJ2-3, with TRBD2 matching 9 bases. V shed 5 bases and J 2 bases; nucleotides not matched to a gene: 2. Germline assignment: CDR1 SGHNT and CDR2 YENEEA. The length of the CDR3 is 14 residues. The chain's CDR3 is CASSMGLATDTQYF. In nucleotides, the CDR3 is TGTGCCAGCAGCATGGGACTAGCCACAGATACGCAGTATTTT.

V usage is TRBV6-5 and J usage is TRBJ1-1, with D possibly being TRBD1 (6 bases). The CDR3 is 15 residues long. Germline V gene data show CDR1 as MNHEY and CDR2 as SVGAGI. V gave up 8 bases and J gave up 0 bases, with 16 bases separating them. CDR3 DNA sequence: TGTGCCAGCGGGATCGGGGGCGTGATGAACACTGAAGCTTTCTTT. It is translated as CASGIGGVMNTEAFF.

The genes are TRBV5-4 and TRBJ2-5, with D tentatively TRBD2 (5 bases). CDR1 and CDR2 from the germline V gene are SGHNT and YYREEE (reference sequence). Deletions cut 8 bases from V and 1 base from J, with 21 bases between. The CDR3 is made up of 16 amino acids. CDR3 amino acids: CARSTWAEEVQETQYF. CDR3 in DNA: TGTGCCAGGTCAACGTGGGCGGAGGAAGTCCAAGAGACCCAGTACTTC.

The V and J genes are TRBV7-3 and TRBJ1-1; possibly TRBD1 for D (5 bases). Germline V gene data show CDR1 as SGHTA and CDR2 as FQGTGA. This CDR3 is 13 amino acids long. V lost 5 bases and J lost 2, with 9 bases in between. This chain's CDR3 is CASSAQGNTEAFF. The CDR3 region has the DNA TGTGCCAGCAGCGCCCAGGGAAACACTGAAGCTTTCTTT.

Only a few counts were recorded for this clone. The CDR3 is CAWSRRGLPKETQYF. The CDR3 nucleotides are TGTGCCTGGAGCCGAAGGGGACTGCCCAAAGAGACCCAGTACTTC. The rearrangement links TRBV30 to TRBJ2-5, with D possibly being TRBD2 (6 bases). This CDR3 is built from 15 residues. The germline V gene encodes CDR1 GTSNPN and CDR2 SVGIG (reference sequence). Trimming took 3 bases from V and 3 from J, leaving 17 bases between them.

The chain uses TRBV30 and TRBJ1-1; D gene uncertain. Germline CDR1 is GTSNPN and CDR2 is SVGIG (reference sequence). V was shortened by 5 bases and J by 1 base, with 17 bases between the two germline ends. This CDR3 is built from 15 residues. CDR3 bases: TGTGCCTGGCTAAAGGCGGGGTACGCGAACACTGAAGCTTTCTTT. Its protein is CAWLKAGYANTEAFF. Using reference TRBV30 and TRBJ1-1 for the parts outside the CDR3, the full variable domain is SQTIHQWPATLVQPVGSPLSLECTVEGTSNPNLYWYRQAAGRGLQLLFYSVGIGQISSEVPQNLSASRPQDRQFILSSKKLLLSDSGFYLCAWLKAGYANTEAFFGQGTRLTVV.

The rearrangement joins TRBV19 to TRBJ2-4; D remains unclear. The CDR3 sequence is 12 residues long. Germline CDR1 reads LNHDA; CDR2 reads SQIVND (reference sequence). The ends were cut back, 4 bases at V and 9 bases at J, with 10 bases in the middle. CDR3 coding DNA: TGTGCCAGTAGTAGCCATCGAGCCATTCAGTACTTC. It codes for CASSSHRAIQYF.

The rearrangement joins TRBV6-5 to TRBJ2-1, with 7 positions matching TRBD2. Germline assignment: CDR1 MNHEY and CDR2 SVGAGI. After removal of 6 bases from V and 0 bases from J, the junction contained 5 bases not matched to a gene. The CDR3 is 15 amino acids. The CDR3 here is CASRPRGSSYNEQFF. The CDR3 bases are TGTGCCAGCAGACCGCGGGGGAGCTCCTACAATGAGCAGTTCTTC.

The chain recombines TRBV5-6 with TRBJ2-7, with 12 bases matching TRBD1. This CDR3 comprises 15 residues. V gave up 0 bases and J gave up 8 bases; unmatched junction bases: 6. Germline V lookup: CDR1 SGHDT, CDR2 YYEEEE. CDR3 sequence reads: CASSLDPGTGGKQYF. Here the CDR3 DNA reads TGTGCCAGCAGCTTGGACCCCGGGACAGGGGGCAAGCAGTACTTC.